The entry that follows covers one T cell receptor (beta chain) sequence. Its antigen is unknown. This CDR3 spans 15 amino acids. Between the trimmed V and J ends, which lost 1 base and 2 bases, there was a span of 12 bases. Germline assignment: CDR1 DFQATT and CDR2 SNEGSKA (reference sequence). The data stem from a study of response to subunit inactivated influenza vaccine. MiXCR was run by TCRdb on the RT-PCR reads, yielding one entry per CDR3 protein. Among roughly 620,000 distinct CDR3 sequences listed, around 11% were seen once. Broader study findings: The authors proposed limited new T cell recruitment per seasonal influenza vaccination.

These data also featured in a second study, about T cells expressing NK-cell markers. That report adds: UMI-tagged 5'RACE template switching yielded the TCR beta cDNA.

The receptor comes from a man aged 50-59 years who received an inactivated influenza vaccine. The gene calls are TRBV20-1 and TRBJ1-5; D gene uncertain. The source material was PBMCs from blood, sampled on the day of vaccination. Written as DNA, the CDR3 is TGCAGTGCTAGAGCTAGCATTGGGGGCAATCAGCCCCAGCATTTT. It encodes CSARASIGGNQPQHF.